The rows below give T cell receptor beta chains drawn from one sample of a study of shared clonotypes between healthy human individuals. Data came from immunoSEQ multiplex PCR; TCRdb stores just in-frame clones and leaves some out. The table shows more than 2,000,000 clones, with about 92% occurring only once. The sequencing input was naive CD4+ T cells from PBMCs. Receptors were obtained from a man in his late teens or twenties in good health. Some clones in this sample may be carry-over from other donors' samples. The conserved cysteine and the conserved F or W are not part of the CDR3 here.

CDR3,J,length,V
ASSLNAYGYT,TRBJ1-2,10,TRBV28
ASSLRGSRALVNEQF,TRBJ2-1,15,TRBV25-1
SVEFRSTDTQY,TRBJ2-3,11,TRBV29-1
ASSLAGLAGEGEQF,TRBJ2-1,14,TRBV5-4
ASSVEPTGDQPQH,TRBJ1-5,13,TRBV9
ASTGTIGTNEKLF,TRBJ1-4,13,TRBV5-1
ASSYGGQGGSGELF,TRBJ2-2,14,TRBV5-1
ASSDFRAAPEKLF,TRBJ1-4,13,TRBV6-1
AISESRTGLIKETQY,TRBJ2-5,15,TRBV10-3
ASSQDRSSSGNTIY,TRBJ1-3,14,TRBV5-1
ASSSGQGGNQPQH,TRBJ1-5,13,TRBV27
ASRGAGGSYEQY,TRBJ2-7,12,TRBV28
ASSARLGTEQY,TRBJ2-7,11,TRBV9
ASSLGRESSYNEQF,TRBJ2-1,14,TRBV7-2
ASSLVEGASPWDDEQY,TRBJ2-7,16,TRBV7-9
ASSSGLAGTSTDTQY,TRBJ2-3,15,TRBV7-3
ATSRARGENTGELF,TRBJ2-2,14,TRBV15
ASSLFADTQY,TRBJ2-3,10,TRBV7-2
ASPGRRMANTEAF,TRBJ1-1,13,TRBV10-1
ASTLRRDYEQY,TRBJ2-7,11,TRBV28
ASRSIGAAGNTIY,TRBJ1-3,13,TRBV2
ASSQGQKGGYEQY,TRBJ2-7,13,TRBV5-8
ASSLAGTVLGNQPQH,TRBJ1-5,15,TRBV5-6
ASSHRYRTATNEKLF,TRBJ1-4,15,TRBV23-1
ASSESQGKETQY,TRBJ2-5,12,TRBV2
ASSEQFQETQY,TRBJ2-5,11,TRBV6-1
ASSPQALLNEKLF,TRBJ1-4,13,TRBV2
ASSLILGDRDYGYT,TRBJ1-2,14,TRBV5-6
ASSLRLAGDEQF,TRBJ2-1,12,TRBV7-2
ASSYGLGEGSTEAF,TRBJ1-1,14,TRBV6-6
ASSYSVAGGQETQY,TRBJ2-5,14,TRBV6-6
ASSQERRNTSVHYEQY,TRBJ2-7,16,TRBV4-3
ASSEARGRGEQF,TRBJ2-1,12,TRBV6-1
ASSVPGQPYEQY,TRBJ2-7,12,TRBV25-1
ASSLGRQEYQETQY,TRBJ2-5,14,TRBV11-3
ASSAPLGGVNTGELF,TRBJ2-2,15,TRBV28
ASSFEVGSYNEQF,TRBJ2-1,13,TRBV28
ASSFAGGYDGYT,TRBJ1-2,12,TRBV5-8
ASSTYNGWSPYGYT,TRBJ1-2,14,TRBV5-4
ASSPGRGLSTFSSYEQY,TRBJ2-7,17,TRBV10-1
ASSLGTDHQPQH,TRBJ1-5,12,TRBV27
ASSFDERAYGYT,TRBJ1-2,12,TRBV5-4
ASGGYLSYEQY,TRBJ2-7,11,TRBV6-5
ASSLTAPGEAF,TRBJ1-1,11,TRBV27
ASRPLRRQNEKLF,TRBJ1-4,13,TRBV6-5
ASSPASGYTGELF,TRBJ2-2,13,TRBV18
ASSLATSAWAYTQY,TRBJ2-3,14,TRBV11-1
ASSQLKQY,TRBJ2-3,8,TRBV14
ASSPTNNEQF,TRBJ2-1,10,TRBV5-1